The T cell receptor (beta chain) under discussion was sequenced for a study of human T cells and chemical hapten exposure. This clonotype was found many times. Germline V gene sequence: CDR1 SGHKS, CDR2 YYEKEE (reference sequence). Trimming removed 0 bases from V and 3 bases from J, with 10 bases in between. This CDR3 has 15 residues. As for time point: patch test 1, 2 weeks after DPC sensitization. Treatment meaning: therapeutic diphenylcyclopropenone sensitization with weekly scalp DPC. TCRdb fed the RACE reads into MiXCR, producing one record per CDR3 protein. Of around 300,000 distinct CDR3 sequences in the sample, about 7% were seen once.

This receptor was obtained from a woman aged 18-29 years with alopecia areata. Some clones in this sample may be carry-over from other donors' samples. The sample was whole blood, taken in connection with sensitization to the hapten diphenylcyclopropenone (DPC). This sequence joins TRBV5-5 and TRBJ1-5; D may be TRBD1 (6 bases). As DNA, the CDR3 is TGTGCCAGCAGCTTGGCATGGACAGCCAATCAGCCCCAGCATTTT. This gives the protein CASSLAWTANQPQHF.